This T cell receptor beta chain stems from a study of molecular identifiers for immune sequencing clone quantification. Looking at the study overall: The replicate experiment used RNA from roughly 18,000 or 92,000 naive CD8 cells. This RNA was split into five aliquots, and four of them were sequenced. Study outcomes and limitations: It was shown that clones above 20 RNA copies held over 99% of effector molecules, but under 1% in naive cells.

The sorting of naive CD8 T cells used the CD8+CD4-CCR7+CD45RA+ phenotype. With listed TCR primers and previously described methods, bulk TCR libraries were prepared. One entry per CDR3 protein, called by TCRdb with MiXCR from the PCR reads. The data show about 640,000 distinct CDR3 sequences, 15% to 20% seen once. Details on this clonotype: As yet, its antigen is unknown.

The receptor comes from a human donor in good health. Some libraries in this study had Jurkat cell RNA spiked in. The sample taken for sequencing was naive CD8+ T cells from blood, with Jurkat cell RNA spiked in. Regarding subset: FACS-sorted CD8+CD4-CCR7+CD45RA+ naive T cells.

CDR3 sequence: CASSEWDGGEAPNYEQYF. The CDR3 DNA sequence: TGTGCCAGCAGTGAGTGGGACGGGGGGGAGGCCCCTAACTACGAGCAGTACTTC. The chain carries TRBV2 and TRBJ2-7, with TRBD2 matching over 8 bases. This CDR3 region has 18 residues. Germline V gives CDR1 SNHLY, CDR2 FYNNEI. V was clipped by 3 bases and J by 3 bases; unmatched bases: 16.